The entry that follows covers one T cell receptor beta chain sequence. Following extraction, RNA underwent reverse transcription to cDNA, which served as the sequencing template. TCRdb keeps only in-frame clones here, not all; method: immunoSEQ multiplex PCR. Among about 110,000 clones listed, 55% to 75% were seen once. This sample was taken from a study of CD8+ T cells in alopecia areata. CDR3 length: 16 residues. CDR1 is SGDLS, CDR2 YYNGEE, per germline. Between the trimmed V and J ends, which lost 1 base and 7 bases, there was a span of 17 bases. Sequenced material: CD8+ T cells sorted from blood. The rearrangement joins TRBV9 to TRBJ2-2, with a weak D call TRBD1 (6 bases). The clonotype originates from a human donor in good health. The CDR3, as DNA: TGTGCCAGCAGCGTAACTCCCGGGACATTGGACGGGGAGCTGTTTTTT. Its translation: CASSVTPGTLDGELFF.